This T cell receptor (beta chain) derives from a study of blood T cells in healthy people across ages. Whole-study context: Capture via template switching afforded approximately one barcoded beta molecule per two T cells.

Together with a sample-barcoded 5' primer, a J-beta primer mix was included in a second PCR lasting roughly 7 to 11 cycles. Researchers report that each sample yielded at least 2.5 million CDR3-containing paired-end reads. TCRdb re-called the 5' RACE reads with MiXCR, one entry per CDR3 protein. The table shows fewer than 950,000 distinct CDR3 sequences, with less than 70% occurring only once. The CDR3 runs to 15 residues. Unmatched junction bases numbered 7, after V lost 6 bases and J lost 3 bases. Germline CDR1 DFQATT, CDR2 SNEGSKA (reference sequence). Sequencing used blood. The chain uses TRBV20-1 and TRBJ2-7; 14 bases fit TRBD2. This receptor was obtained from a man older than 75 in good health. CDR3 region: CSAQRGTSGSYEQYF. CDR3 DNA: TGCAGTGCCCAGCGTGGGACTAGCGGGAGCTACGAGCAGTACTTC.